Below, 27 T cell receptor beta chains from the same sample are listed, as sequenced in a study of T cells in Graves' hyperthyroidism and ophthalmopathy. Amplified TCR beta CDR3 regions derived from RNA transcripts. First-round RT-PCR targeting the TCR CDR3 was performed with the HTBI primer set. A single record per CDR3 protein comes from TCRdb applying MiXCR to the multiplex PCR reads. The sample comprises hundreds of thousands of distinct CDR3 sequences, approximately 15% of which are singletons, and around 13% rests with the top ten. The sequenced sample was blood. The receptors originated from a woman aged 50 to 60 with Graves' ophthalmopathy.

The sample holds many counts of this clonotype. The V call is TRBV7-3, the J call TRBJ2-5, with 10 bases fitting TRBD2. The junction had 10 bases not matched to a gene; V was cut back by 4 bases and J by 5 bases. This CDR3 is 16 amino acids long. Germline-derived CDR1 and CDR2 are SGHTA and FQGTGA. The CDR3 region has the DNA TGTGCCAGCAGCTCCCAGGGAGCGGGAGGGCGGGAGACCCAGTACTTC. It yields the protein CASSSQGAGGRETQYF.

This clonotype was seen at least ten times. The CDR3 here is CASSYSNRARTQDGGELFF. The DNA for the CDR3 is TGTGCCAGCAGTTACTCGAATCGGGCCAGGACTCAGGATGGCGGGGAGCTGTTTTTT. This chain joins TRBV6-6 and TRBJ2-2; possible D gene TRBD2, 5 bases. CDR1 is MNHNY and CDR2 is SVGAGI in the germline V gene (reference sequence). This CDR3 comprises 19 residues. V shed 0 bases and J shed 7 bases, with 24 bases lying between them.

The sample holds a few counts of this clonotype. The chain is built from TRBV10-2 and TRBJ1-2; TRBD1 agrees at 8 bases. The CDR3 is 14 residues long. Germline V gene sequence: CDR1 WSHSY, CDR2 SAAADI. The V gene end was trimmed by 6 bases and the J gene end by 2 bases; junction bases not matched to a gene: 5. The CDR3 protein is CASSWDRKNYGYTF. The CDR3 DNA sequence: TGCGCCAGCAGCTGGGACAGGAAGAACTATGGCTACACCTTC.

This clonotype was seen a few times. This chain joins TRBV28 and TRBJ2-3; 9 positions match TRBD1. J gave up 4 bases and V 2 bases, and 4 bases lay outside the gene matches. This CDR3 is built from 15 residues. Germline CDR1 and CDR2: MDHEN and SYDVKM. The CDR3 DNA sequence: TGTGCCAGCAGTTTAGTCAGACAGGGGGCAGATACGCAGTATTTT. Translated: CASSLVRQGADTQYF.

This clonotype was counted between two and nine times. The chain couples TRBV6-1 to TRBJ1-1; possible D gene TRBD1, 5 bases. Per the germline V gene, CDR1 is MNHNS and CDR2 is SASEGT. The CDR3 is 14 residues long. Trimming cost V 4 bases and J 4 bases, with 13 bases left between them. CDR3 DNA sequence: TGTGCCAGCAGTGGTCCTGACAGCCTCACTGAAGCTTTCTTT. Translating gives CASSGPDSLTEAFF.

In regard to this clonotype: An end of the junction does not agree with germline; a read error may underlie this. The CDR3 nucleotides read TGTGCCGGCAGCTCCAAAATGGGGAACTCCTACAATGAGCAGTTCTTC. Protein sequence: CAGSSKMGNSYNEQFF. V gene TRBV7-8 combines with J gene TRBJ2-1, with D unresolved. Germline V gene sequence: CDR1 SGHVS, CDR2 FQNEAQ. This CDR3 region has 16 residues.

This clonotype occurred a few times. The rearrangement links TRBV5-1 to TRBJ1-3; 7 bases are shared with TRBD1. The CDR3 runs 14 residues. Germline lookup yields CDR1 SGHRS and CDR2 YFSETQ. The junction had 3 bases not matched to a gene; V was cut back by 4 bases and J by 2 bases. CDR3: CASSEGAAGNTIYF. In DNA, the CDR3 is TGCGCCAGCAGCGAGGGGGCAGCTGGAAACACCATATATTTT. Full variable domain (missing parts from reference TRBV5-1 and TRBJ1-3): KAGVTQTPRYLIKTRGQQVTLSCSPISGHRSVSWYQQTPGQGLQFLFEYFSETQRNKGNFPGRFSGRQFSNSRSEMNVSTLELGDSALYLCASSEGAAGNTIYFGEGSWLTVV.

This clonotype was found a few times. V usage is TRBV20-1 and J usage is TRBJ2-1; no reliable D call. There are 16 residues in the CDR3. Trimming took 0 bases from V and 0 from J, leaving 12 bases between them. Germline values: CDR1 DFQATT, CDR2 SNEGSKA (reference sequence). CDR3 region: CSARDREKSSYNEQFF. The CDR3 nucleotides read TGCAGTGCTAGAGACCGCGAGAAGAGCTCCTACAATGAGCAGTTCTTC.

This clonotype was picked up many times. CDR3 DNA sequence: TGCAGTGGGCTCGGGGGGCGGGCCCCTGAGCAGTTCTTC. This codes for CSGLGGRAPEQFF. The chain employs TRBV20-1 and TRBJ2-1; tentatively, D is TRBD2 (7 bases). The CDR3 length is 13 residues. CDR1 is DFQATT and CDR2 is SNEGSKA in the germline V gene (reference sequence). V shed 7 bases and J shed 9 bases, with 19 bases lying between them.

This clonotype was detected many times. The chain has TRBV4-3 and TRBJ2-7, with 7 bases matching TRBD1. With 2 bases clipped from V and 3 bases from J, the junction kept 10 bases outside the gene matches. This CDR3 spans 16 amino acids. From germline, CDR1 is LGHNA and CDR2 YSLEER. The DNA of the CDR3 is TGCGCCAGCAGCCAATCGATCGACAGGGTCTACTACGAGCAGTACTTC. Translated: CASSQSIDRVYYEQYF.

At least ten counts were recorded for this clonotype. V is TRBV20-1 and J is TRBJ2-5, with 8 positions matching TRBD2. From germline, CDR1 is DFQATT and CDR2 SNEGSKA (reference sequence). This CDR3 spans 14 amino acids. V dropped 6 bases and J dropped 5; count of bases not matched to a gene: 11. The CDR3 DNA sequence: TGCAGTGCAACTGGACTAGCCGGGCGGGAGACCCAGTACTTC. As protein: CSATGLAGRETQYF.

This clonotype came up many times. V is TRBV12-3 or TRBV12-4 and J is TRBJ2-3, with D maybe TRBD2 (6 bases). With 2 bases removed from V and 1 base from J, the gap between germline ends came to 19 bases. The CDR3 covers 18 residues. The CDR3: CASSLRGGLQLGTDTQYF. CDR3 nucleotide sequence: TGTGCCAGCAGTTTAAGGGGAGGACTACAACTCGGCACAGATACGCAGTATTTT.

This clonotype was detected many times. CDR3 amino acids: CASMTSTENQPQHF. CDR3 nucleotides: TGTGCCAGCATGACTTCGACTGAGAATCAGCCCCAGCATTTT. V usage is TRBV7-8 and J usage is TRBJ1-5; D unresolved. Germline values: CDR1 SGHVS, CDR2 FQNEAQ. V shed 7 bases and J shed 4 bases, with 14 bases lying between them. This CDR3 region has 14 residues.

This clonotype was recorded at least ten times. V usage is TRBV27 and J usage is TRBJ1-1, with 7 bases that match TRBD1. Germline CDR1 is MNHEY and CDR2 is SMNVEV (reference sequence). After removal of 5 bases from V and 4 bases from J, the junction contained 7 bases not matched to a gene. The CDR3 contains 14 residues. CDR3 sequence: CASSIQTGSTEAFF. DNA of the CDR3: TGTGCCAGCAGTATCCAGACAGGGAGCACTGAAGCTTTCTTT.

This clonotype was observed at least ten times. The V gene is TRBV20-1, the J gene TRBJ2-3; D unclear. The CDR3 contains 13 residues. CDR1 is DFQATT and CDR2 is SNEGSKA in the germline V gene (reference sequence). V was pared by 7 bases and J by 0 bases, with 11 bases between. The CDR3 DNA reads TGCAGTGTACTTTTAACTAGCACAGATACGCAGTATTTT. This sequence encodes CSVLLTSTDTQYF.

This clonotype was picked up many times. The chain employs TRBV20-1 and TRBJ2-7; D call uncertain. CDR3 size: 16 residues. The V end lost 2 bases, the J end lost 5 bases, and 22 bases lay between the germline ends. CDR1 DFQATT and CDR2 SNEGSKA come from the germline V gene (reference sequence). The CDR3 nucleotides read TGCAGTGCTAGACGGGTCCCGCAAATCGAGGCGGACGAGCAGTACTTC. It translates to CSARRVPQIEADEQYF.

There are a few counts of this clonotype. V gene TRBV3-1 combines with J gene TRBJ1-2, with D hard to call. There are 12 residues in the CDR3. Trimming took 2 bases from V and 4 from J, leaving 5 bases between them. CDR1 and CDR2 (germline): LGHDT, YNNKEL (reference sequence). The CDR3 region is CASSQPGYGYTF. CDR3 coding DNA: TGTGCCAGCAGCCAACCAGGCTATGGCTACACCTTC.

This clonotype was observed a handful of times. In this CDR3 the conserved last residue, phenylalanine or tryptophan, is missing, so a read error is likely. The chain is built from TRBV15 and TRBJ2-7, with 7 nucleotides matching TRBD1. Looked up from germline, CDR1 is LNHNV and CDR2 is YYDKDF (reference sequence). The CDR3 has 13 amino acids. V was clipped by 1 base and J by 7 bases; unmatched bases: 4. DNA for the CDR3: TGTGCCACCAGCAGAGGGAAACAGGGGGAGCAGTACCTC. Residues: CATSRGKQGEQYL.

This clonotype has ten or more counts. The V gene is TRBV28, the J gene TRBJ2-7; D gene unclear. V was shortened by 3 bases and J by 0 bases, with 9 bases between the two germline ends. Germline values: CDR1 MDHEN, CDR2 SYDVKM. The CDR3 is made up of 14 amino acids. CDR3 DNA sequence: TGTGCCAGCAGTTTTACGGTACCCTCCTACGAGCAGTACTTC. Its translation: CASSFTVPSYEQYF.

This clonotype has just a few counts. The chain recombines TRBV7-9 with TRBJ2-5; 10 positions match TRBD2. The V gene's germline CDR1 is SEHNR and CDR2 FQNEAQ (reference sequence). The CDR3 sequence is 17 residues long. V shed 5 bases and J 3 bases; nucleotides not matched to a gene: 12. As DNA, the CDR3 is TGTGCCAGCAGCAGGACTAGCGGAGAGGGGTTGGAAGAGACCCAGTACTTC. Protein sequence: CASSRTSGEGLEETQYF.

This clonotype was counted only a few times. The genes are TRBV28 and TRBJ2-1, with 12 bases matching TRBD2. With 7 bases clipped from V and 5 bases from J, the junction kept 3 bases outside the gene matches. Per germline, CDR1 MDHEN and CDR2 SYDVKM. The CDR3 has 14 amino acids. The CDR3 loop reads CASTRTSGNNEQFF. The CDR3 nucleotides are TGTGCCAGCACTCGGACTAGCGGGAACAATGAGCAGTTCTTC.

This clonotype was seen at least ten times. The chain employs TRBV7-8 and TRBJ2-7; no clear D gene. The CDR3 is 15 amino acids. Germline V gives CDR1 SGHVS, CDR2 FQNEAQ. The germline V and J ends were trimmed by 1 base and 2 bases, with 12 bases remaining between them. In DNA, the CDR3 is TGTGCCAGCAGCTTAGGTACTAAACCGGCCTACGAGCAGTACTTC. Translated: CASSLGTKPAYEQYF.

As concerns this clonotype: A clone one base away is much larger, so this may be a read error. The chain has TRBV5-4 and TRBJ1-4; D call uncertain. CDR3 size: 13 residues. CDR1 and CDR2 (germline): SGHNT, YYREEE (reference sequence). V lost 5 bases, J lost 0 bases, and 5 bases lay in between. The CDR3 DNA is TGTGCCAGCAGGGAAGCAACTAATGAAAAACTGTTTTTT. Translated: CASREATNEKLFF. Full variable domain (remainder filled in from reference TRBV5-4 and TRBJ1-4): ETGVTQSPTHLIKTRGQQVTLRCSSQSGHNTVSWYQQALGQGPQFIFQYYREEENGRGNFPPRFSGLQFPNYSSELNVNALELDDSALYLCASREATNEKLFFGSGTQLSVL.

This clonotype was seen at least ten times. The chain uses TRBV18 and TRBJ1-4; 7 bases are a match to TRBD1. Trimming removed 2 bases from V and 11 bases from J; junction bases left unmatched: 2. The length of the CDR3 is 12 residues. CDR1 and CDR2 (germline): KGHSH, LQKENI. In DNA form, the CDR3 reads TGTGCCAGCTCACCATCGACAGGGAAACTGTTTTTT. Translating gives CASSPSTGKLFF.

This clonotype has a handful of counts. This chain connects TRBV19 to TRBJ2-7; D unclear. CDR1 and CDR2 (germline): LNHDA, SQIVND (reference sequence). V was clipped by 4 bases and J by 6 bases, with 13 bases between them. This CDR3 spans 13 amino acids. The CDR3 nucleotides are TGTGCCAGTAGTACCCCGACAATTCCCGAGCAGTACTTC. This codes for CASSTPTIPEQYF.

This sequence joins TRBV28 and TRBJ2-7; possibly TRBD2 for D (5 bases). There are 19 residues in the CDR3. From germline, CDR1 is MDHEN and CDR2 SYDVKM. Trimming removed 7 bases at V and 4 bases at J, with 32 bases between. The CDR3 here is CASIPLYPHKDSKIYEQYF. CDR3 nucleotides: TGTGCCAGCATCCCTCTGTATCCACACAAGGACTCTAAAATATACGAGCAGTACTTC.

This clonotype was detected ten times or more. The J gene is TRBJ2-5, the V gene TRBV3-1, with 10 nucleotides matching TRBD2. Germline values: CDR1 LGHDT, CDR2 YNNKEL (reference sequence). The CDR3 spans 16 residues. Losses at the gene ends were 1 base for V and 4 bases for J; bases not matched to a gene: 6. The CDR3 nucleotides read TGTGCCAGCAGCCAAGGTCTAGCGGGAGTGTTAGAGACCCAGTACTTC. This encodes CASSQGLAGVLETQYF.